This T cell receptor (beta chain) was found in a study of T cells after yellow fever vaccination. J was trimmed by 4 bases and V by 0 bases; bases with no gene match: 8. The CDR3 is made up of 18 amino acids. By 5'RACE template switching, TCR cDNA was produced, with a universal primer site and UMIs added in the process. In TCRdb, the 5' RACE reads were re-called with MiXCR into one record per CDR3 protein. The sample carries about 340,000 distinct CDR3 sequences, 8.5% to 10% recorded once. The gene calls are TRBV23-1 and TRBJ2-1, with 11 bases aligning to TRBD1. TRBV23-1 is identified as an open reading frame with a role that is uncertain. The sample consisted of PBMCs, taken on the day of the first yellow fever vaccination. The TCR sequence derives from a man younger than 35 who received the YFV17D yellow fever vaccine. Here the CDR3 DNA reads TGCGCCAGCAGTCAATCCCCGGGACAGGGGGTGGGATACAATGAGCAGTTCTTC. This gives the protein CASSQSPGQGVGYNEQFF.